The clone carrying this TCR beta chain was seen more than once but under ten times. Its target is not known. This sample stems from a study of vaccination and CD4 T cells after COVID-19. Looking at the study overall: Post-COVID sampling occurred a median roughly 100 days after diagnosis (range 35 to 161).

Germline V gene sequence: CDR1 DFQATT, CDR2 SNEGSKA (reference sequence). The CDR3 spans 14 residues. Trimming shortened V by 2 bases and J by 2 bases, and 12 bases separated the two germline ends. Sample treatment: approximately nine-day PBMC culture with coronavirus spike peptide pools or control peptides (ViraFEST assay). ViraFEST relied on peptide pools to expand antigen-specific T cells; the TCRs were sequenced afterward. Whole-study results and caveats: Early timepoints after natural infection were not analyzed in these convalescent patients.

An Oncomine TCR Beta short-read assay was used to sequence the DNA from cultured CD4+ T cells. Each CDR3 protein is one row after TCRdb ran MiXCR on the PCR reads. The repertoire has 20,000 to 25,000 distinct CDR3 sequences, 40% to 50% of them found once; the top ten carry approximately 9%. This chain links TRBV20-1 with TRBJ1-2, with D perhaps TRBD1 (5 bases). This TCR was recovered from a human donor who had recovered from COVID-19. What was sequenced was CD4+ T cells from blood, cultured in vitro. Written as DNA, the CDR3 is TGCAGTGCTAGACTTGGGACGGACAACTATGGCTACACCTTC. Amino acid sequence: CSARLGTDNYGYTF.